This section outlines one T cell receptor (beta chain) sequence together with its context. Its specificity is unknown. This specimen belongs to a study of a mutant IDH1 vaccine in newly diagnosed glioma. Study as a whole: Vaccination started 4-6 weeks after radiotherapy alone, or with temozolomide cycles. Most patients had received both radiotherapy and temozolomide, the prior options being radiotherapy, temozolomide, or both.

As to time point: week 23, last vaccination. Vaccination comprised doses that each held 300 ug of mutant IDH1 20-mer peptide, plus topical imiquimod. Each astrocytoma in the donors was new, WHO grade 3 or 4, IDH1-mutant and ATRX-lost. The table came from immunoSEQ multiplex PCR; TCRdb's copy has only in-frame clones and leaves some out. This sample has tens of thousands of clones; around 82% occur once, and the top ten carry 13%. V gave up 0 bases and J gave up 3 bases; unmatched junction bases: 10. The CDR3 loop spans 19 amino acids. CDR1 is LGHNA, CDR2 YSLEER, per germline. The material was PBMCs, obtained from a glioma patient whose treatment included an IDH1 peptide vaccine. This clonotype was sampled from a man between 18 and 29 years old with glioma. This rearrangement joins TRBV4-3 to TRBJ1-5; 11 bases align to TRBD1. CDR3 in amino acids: CASSQDRGRTGGINQPQHF. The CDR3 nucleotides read TGCGCCAGCAGCCAAGATCGGGGGCGGACAGGGGGCATCAATCAGCCCCAGCATTTT.